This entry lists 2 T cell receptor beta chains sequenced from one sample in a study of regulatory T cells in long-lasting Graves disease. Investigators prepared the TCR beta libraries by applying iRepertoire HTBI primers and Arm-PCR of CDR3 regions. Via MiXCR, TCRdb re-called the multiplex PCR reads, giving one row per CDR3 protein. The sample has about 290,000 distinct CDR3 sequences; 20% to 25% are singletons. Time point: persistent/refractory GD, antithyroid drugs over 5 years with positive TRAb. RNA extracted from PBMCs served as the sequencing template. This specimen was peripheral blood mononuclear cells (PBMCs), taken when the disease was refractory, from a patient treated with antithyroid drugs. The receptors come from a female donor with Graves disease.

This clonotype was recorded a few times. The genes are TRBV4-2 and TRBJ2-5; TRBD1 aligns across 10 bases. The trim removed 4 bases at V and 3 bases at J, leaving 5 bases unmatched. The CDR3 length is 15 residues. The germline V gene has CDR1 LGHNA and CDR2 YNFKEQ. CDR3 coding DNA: TGTGCCAGCAGCCCAGCGGACAGGGGGGAAGAGACCCAGTACTTC. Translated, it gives CASSPADRGEETQYF.

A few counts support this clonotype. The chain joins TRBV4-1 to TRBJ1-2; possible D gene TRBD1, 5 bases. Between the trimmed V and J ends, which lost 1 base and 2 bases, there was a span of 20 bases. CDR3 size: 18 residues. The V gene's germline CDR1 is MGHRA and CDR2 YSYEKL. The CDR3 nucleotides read TGCGCCAGCAGCCAAGTGCCCCCGGGGGTTAGCGGAAACTATGGCTACACCTTC. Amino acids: CASSQVPPGVSGNYGYTF.